This TCR beta chain originates from a study of shared clonotypes between healthy human individuals. The overall study: Plates per donor: three CD4 naive, three CD4 memory, two CD8 naive, one CD8 memory.

Details on this clone: Its antigen is unidentified.

CDR1 and CDR2 from the germline V gene are MNHEY and SMNVEV (reference sequence). The V gene lost 1 base and the J gene lost 3 bases, with 16 bases spanning the gap. The CDR3 is 17 amino acids. Overall study results and limits: Limited genetic and exposure-history diversity came from having few donors. Specimens sampled were limited to blood, with tissue repertoires likely differing.

Naive-designated CD8 cells lacked CD45RO, were positively enriched for CCR7, and omitted terminally differentiated effector memory CD45RA+ cells. TCRdb's table, derived via immunoSEQ multiplex PCR, lists solely in-frame clones and lacks some. This table has about 2.2 million clones, about 93% appearing once. This chain uses TRBV27 with TRBJ2-1; D ambiguous. The receptor comes from a man aged 18 to 29 in good health. Some clones in this sample may be carry-over from other donors' samples. Sequenced sample: naive CD8+ T cells from PBMCs. The CDR3, as DNA: TGTGCCAGCAGTTTATTTCTTGGGAAGACACTCTACAATGAGCAGTTCTTC. It encodes CASSLFLGKTLYNEQFF.